This passage covers 29 T cell receptor beta chains from one sample sequenced in a study of blood T cells in healthy people across ages. Through a sample-barcoded 5' primer and a J-beta primer mix, a second PCR was run for about 7 to 12 cycles. TCRdb used MiXCR to reprocess the 5' RACE reads, holding one entry per CDR3 protein. The profile shows around 850,000 distinct CDR3 sequences, 30% to 45% of them singletons. Sequencing was carried out using blood. The receptor source for this set is a man younger than 35 in good health.

This clonotype has only a few counts. The chain couples TRBV14 to TRBJ2-1, with 7 bases aligning to TRBD2. Germline trimming cut 8 bases from V and 2 bases from J; bases unmatched to any gene: 6. Germline CDR1 and CDR2: SGHDN and FVKESK. There are 14 residues in the CDR3. This chain's CDR3 is CASQGGNAYNEQFF. The CDR3 DNA reads as TGTGCCAGCCAGGGAGGGAACGCCTACAATGAGCAGTTCTTC.

The chain has TRBV7-9 and TRBJ1-1, with D perhaps matching TRBD1 (5 bases). V lost 5 bases, J lost 5 bases, and 18 bases lay in between. CDR1 is SEHNR, CDR2 FQNEAQ, per germline (reference sequence). The CDR3 contains 15 residues. The CDR3 is CASSLTRGAGTEAFF. Here the CDR3 DNA reads TGTGCCAGCAGCCTTACAAGGGGCGCAGGGACTGAAGCTTTCTTT.

The chain has TRBV20-1 and TRBJ1-4; D possibly corresponds to TRBD1 (5 bases). The germline V and J ends were trimmed by 3 bases and 4 bases, with 12 bases remaining between them. CDR1 is DFQATT, CDR2 SNEGSKA, per germline (reference sequence). This CDR3 has 14 amino acids. Written as DNA, the CDR3 is TGCAGTGCTAGTGCCCTGGACAATAATGAAAAACTGTTTTTT. As protein: CSASALDNNEKLFF.

The chain uses TRBV6-2 or TRBV6-3 and TRBJ2-3, with D perhaps assigned TRBD1 or TRBD2 (5 bases each). V was cut by 0 bases and J by 6 bases, with 16 bases left in between. The germline V gene has CDR1 MNHEY and CDR2 SVGEGT. CDR3 size: 16 residues. The CDR3 sequence is CASSYSPGPAKDTQYF. The CDR3 nucleotides are TGTGCCAGCAGTTACTCACCGGGACCGGCGAAGGATACGCAGTATTTT.

There are many counts of this clonotype. The chain carries TRBV20-1 and TRBJ2-5; D could derive from TRBD1 or TRBD2 (5 bases each). Trimming pared 7 bases from V and 6 bases from J, leaving 21 bases between. The germline V gene has CDR1 DFQATT and CDR2 SNEGSKA (reference sequence). The CDR3 extends over 14 amino acids. CDR3 in DNA: TGCAGTGTTCCGGGGACCGCCCTTTCTAAGACCCAGTACTTC. Amino acids: CSVPGTALSKTQYF.

This clonotype showed up many times. V is TRBV12-3 or TRBV12-4 and J is TRBJ2-7; 7 bases are a match to TRBD1. The V gene end was trimmed by 3 bases and the J gene end by 3 bases; junction bases not matched to a gene: 5. The CDR3 loop spans 14 amino acids. The CDR3 here is CASSLWDSVYEQYF. The CDR3 DNA follows: TGTGCCAGCAGTTTGTGGGACAGCGTCTACGAGCAGTACTTC.

For the CDR3, the DNA is TGTGCCAGCAGTAATAGCGGATACACCGGGGAGCTGTTTTTT. Protein: CASSNSGYTGELFF. The chain is built from TRBV6-5 and TRBJ2-2; a possible D gene is TRBD2 (6 bases). Trimming took 5 bases from V and 3 from J, leaving 10 bases between them. The CDR3 extends over 14 amino acids. Per germline, CDR1 MNHEY and CDR2 SVGAGI.

This clonotype was observed a handful of times. The chain is built from TRBV7-9 and TRBJ1-1; D is uncertain. V lost 7 bases and J 8 bases, leaving 11 bases between the germline ends. Germline assignment: CDR1 SEHNR and CDR2 FQNEAQ (reference sequence). The length of the CDR3 is 11 residues. CDR3 DNA: TGTGCCAGCACCCACCGGGAGGAAGCTTTCTTT. This translates into CASTHREEAFF.

This clonotype was counted at least ten times. The chain uses TRBV7-9 and TRBJ2-3; 9 nucleotides line up with TRBD2. Germline lookup yields CDR1 SEHNR and CDR2 FQNEAQ (reference sequence). The CDR3 runs 15 residues. The V and J ends lost 2 bases and 3 bases, in that order; junction bases with no gene match: 3. The CDR3 loop reads CASSLRGGATDTQYF. Written as DNA, the CDR3 is TGTGCCAGCAGCTTACGCGGGGGGGCAACAGATACGCAGTATTTT.

This rearrangement joins TRBV12-3 or TRBV12-4 to TRBJ1-2, with TRBD1 matching over 10 bases. J was trimmed by 6 bases and V by 5 bases; bases with no gene match: 15. The CDR3 totals 17 residues. The CDR3 coding sequence is TGTGCCAGCAGTCCCGGGACAGGGGAATTTATTGGGGATGGCTACACCTTC. This codes for CASSPGTGEFIGDGYTF.

The chain combines TRBV9 with TRBJ2-3; 8 positions match TRBD2. The CDR3 runs to 16 residues. CDR1 and CDR2 from the germline V gene are SGDLS and YYNGEE. The V segment lost 0 bases and the J segment 2 bases; nucleotides outside the gene matches: 5. CDR3 residues: CASSVGGGWYTDTQYF. The CDR3 DNA follows: TGTGCCAGCAGCGTAGGCGGGGGGTGGTACACAGATACGCAGTATTTT.

CDR3 DNA: TGTGCCAGCAGTGAAAAGGGACTAGCCCCCGGGGAGCTGTTTTTT. The encoded protein is CASSEKGLAPGELFF. The chain uses TRBV2 and TRBJ2-2, with 9 bases identical to TRBD2. Germline trimming cut 2 bases from V and 6 bases from J; bases unmatched to any gene: 4. The CDR3 loop spans 15 amino acids. Germline V CDR1 and CDR2: SNHLY, FYNNEI.

The chain couples TRBV20-1 to TRBJ1-4; TRBD1 is a possible D gene (6 bases). Germline-derived CDR1 and CDR2 are DFQATT and SNEGSKA (reference sequence). The V end was cut by 3 bases, the J end by 6 bases, with 11 bases between. This CDR3 has 13 amino acids. The CDR3, as DNA: TGCAGTGCTAGGGGGGGCTTGGATGAAAAACTGTTTTTT. Translation: CSARGGLDEKLFF.

This clonotype was picked up a small number of times. This sequence joins TRBV20-1 and TRBJ2-1, with 8 bases that match TRBD2. The DNA end is a closer match to TRBJ2-7, so the J assignment may be wrong. The CDR3 has 14 residues. CDR1 and CDR2 from the germline V gene are DFQATT and SNEGSKA (reference sequence). CDR3 bases: TGCAGTGCCGAACTAGCGGACACCTACAATGAGCAGTACTTC. Amino acids: CSAELADTYNEQYF.

Comment on this clonotype: A clone one base away is much larger, so this may be a read error. This chain joins TRBV2 and TRBJ2-5, with D possibly called TRBD1 or TRBD2 (5 bases each). The better agreement between TRBJ2-1 and the DNA end casts doubt on the J call. In germline, CDR1 is SNHLY, CDR2 FYNNEI. The CDR3 sequence is 11 residues long. The CDR3 sequence: CASRGEETQFF. In nucleotides, the CDR3 is TGTGCCAGCAGGGGGGAAGAGACCCAGTTCTTC.

This clonotype was seen a few times. CDR3 sequence: CSAFGDPYGYTF. CDR3 DNA sequence: TGCAGTGCCTTCGGGGACCCTTATGGCTACACCTTC. V and J are TRBV20-1 and TRBJ1-2, with D perhaps matching TRBD1 (5 bases). The V and J ends lost 6 bases and 5 bases respectively, with 13 bases between them. The CDR3 runs to 12 residues. The germline V gene has CDR1 DFQATT and CDR2 SNEGSKA (reference sequence).

In its sample, this clonotype was seen many times. The chain carries TRBV4-1 and TRBJ2-5; tentatively, D is TRBD1 (6 bases). The CDR3 contains 19 residues. Germline CDR1 reads MGHRA; CDR2 reads YSYEKL. Trimming took 0 bases from V and 3 from J, leaving 23 bases between them. CDR3 residues: CASSQEPGQFGSVEETQYF. The CDR3 DNA reads as TGCGCCAGCAGCCAAGAACCCGGACAGTTTGGGTCGGTAGAAGAGACCCAGTACTTC.

At least ten counts were recorded for this clonotype. The chain combines TRBV12-3 or TRBV12-4 with TRBJ1-2, with D possibly being TRBD1 (5 bases). Trimming shortened V by 6 bases and J by 5 bases, and 13 bases separated the two germline ends. This CDR3 is built from 13 residues. As DNA, the CDR3 is TGTGCCAGCAGAACCGGGACGGAGTATGGCTACACCTTC. This encodes CASRTGTEYGYTF.

This clonotype showed up just a few times. The chain recombines TRBV7-8 with TRBJ1-2; no definite D call. The CDR3 spans 14 residues. V was clipped by 7 bases and J by 2 bases, with 14 bases between them. Looked up from germline, CDR1 is SGHVS and CDR2 is FQNEAQ. The CDR3 spells CASNLLGRNYGYTF. The CDR3 DNA follows: TGTGCCAGCAACCTGCTAGGGCGGAACTATGGCTACACCTTC.

The chain couples TRBV5-5 to TRBJ2-7; the match to TRBD1 covers 8 bases. Looked up from germline, CDR1 is SGHKS and CDR2 is YYEKEE (reference sequence). V dropped 2 bases and J dropped 2; count of bases not matched to a gene: 6. The CDR3 is made up of 15 amino acids. In DNA form, the CDR3 reads TGTGCCAGCAGCTTCCAACCGGACAGGGCCTACGAGCAGTACTTC. Amino acid sequence: CASSFQPDRAYEQYF.

As concerns this clonotype: It may be a read error: a sequence one base away is much more abundant. The chain joins TRBV7-2 to TRBJ2-4; D unresolved. The CDR3 contains 13 residues. Between the trimmed V and J ends, which lost 3 bases and 13 bases, there was a span of 16 bases. Germline-derived CDR1 and CDR2 are SGHTA and FQGNSA. CDR3 sequence (DNA): TGTGCCAGCAGCTTCATAACGTACAATGAGCAGTACTTC. Amino acids: CASSFITYNEQYF.

This chain links TRBV15 with TRBJ2-5, with D perhaps TRBD1 (6 bases). The CDR3 is made up of 14 amino acids. CDR1 and CDR2 from the germline V gene are LNHNV and YYDKDF (reference sequence). Trimming pared 2 bases from V and 1 base from J, leaving 8 bases between. The CDR3 bases are TGTGCCACCAGCAGATACAGGGCCCAAGAGACCCAGTACTTC. Translated: CATSRYRAQETQYF.

This clonotype was counted only a few times. The gene calls are TRBV9 and TRBJ1-5; D gene uncertain. CDR1 is SGDLS, CDR2 YYNGEE, per germline. The CDR3 covers 13 residues. Trimming took 4 bases from V and 0 from J, leaving 5 bases between them. The CDR3 region is CASSPHSNQPQHF. In DNA form, the CDR3 reads TGTGCCAGCAGCCCTCATAGCAATCAGCCCCAGCATTTT.

As for this clonotype: This may be a read error, as it is one base from a much larger clone. The conserved phenylalanine or tryptophan is not found at the CDR3 terminus, so this likely reflects a read error. This sequence joins TRBV7-9 and TRBJ2-3, with 9 bases that match TRBD2. The CDR3 extends over 14 amino acids. The germline V gene has CDR1 SEHNR and CDR2 FQNEAQ (reference sequence). With V trimmed by 11 bases and J by 6 bases, 12 bases remained unmatched. The CDR3 is CAREALAGIDTQYL. CDR3 DNA sequence: TGTGCCCGAGAGGCGCTAGCGGGGATTGATACGCAGTATTTA.

This clonotype was counted many times. The chain carries TRBV4-3 and TRBJ1-1; D is ambiguous. The ends were cut back, 0 bases at V and 8 bases at J, with 13 bases in the middle. The CDR3 is made up of 14 amino acids. CDR1 is LGHNA, CDR2 YSLEER, per germline. CDR3 amino acids: CASSQDLTGREAFF. In DNA, the CDR3 is TGCGCCAGCAGCCAAGATCTTACCGGGAGGGAAGCTTTCTTT.

The V gene is TRBV4-3, the J gene TRBJ2-5, with 7 nucleotides matching TRBD1. CDR3 size: 15 residues. Germline V lookup: CDR1 LGHNA, CDR2 YSLEER. Trimming took 0 bases from V and 11 from J; bases not matched to a gene: 12. The CDR3 region has the DNA TGCGCCAGCAGCCAAGAACCCGGGACAGCTAATGAGCAGTACTTC. It encodes CASSQEPGTANEQYF.

The rearrangement links TRBV11-3 to TRBJ2-3, with unresolved D. V lost 5 bases, J lost 1 base, and 13 bases lay in between. In germline, CDR1 is SGHNT, CDR2 YENEEA. The CDR3 has 15 amino acids. The CDR3 loop reads CASSEKGIGTDTQYF. CDR3 DNA sequence: TGTGCCAGCAGCGAAAAGGGAATAGGCACAGATACGCAGTATTTT.

The chain recombines TRBV12-3 or TRBV12-4 with TRBJ2-3; the D gene is possibly TRBD1 (5 bases). The CDR3 sequence is 15 residues long. Trimming shortened V by 5 bases and J by 4 bases, and 16 bases separated the two germline ends. CDR3: CASSPRWGWADTQYF. CDR3 DNA sequence: TGTGCCAGCAGTCCCCGTTGGGGCTGGGCAGATACGCAGTATTTT.

This clonotype was observed a handful of times. The J gene is TRBJ2-7, the V gene TRBV6-2 or TRBV6-3, with D possibly being TRBD2 (6 bases). There are 12 residues in the CDR3. Deletions cut 6 bases from V and 7 bases from J, with 13 bases between. The germline V gene encodes CDR1 MNHEY and CDR2 SVGEGT. The CDR3 here is CASRDTGGEQYF. CDR3 coding DNA: TGTGCCAGCAGGGACACCGGGGGTGAGCAGTACTTC.